The 7 T cell receptor beta chains reported below all come from one sample, sequenced in a study of blood T cell repertoires in COVID-19. Sequencing used immunoSEQ multiplex PCR; TCRdb keeps in-frame clones, though not all of them. The sample shows roughly 230,000 clones, 80% to 90% of them seen only once. Sequences were obtained from PBMCs or T cells enriched from blood (not recorded which). The origin of the receptors is a woman aged 45-60 years who had been exposed to COVID-19.

This clone was counted between two and nine times. The V and J genes are TRBV5-5 and TRBJ2-2; 8 bases match TRBD1. Germline values: CDR1 SGHKS, CDR2 YYEKEE (reference sequence). The CDR3 contains 16 residues. Germline trimming cut 0 bases from V and 4 bases from J; bases unmatched to any gene: 5. CDR3 nucleotide sequence: TGTGCCAGCAGCTTGGGACAGGGGCGTAGCACCGGGGAGCTGTTTTTT. This gives the protein CASSLGQGRSTGELFF.

In its sample, this clone was seen many times. V usage is TRBV11-2 and J usage is TRBJ1-6; D remains ambiguous. V was cut by 0 bases and J by 10 bases, with 7 bases left in between. Germline CDR1 reads SGHAT; CDR2 reads FQNNGV. The CDR3 sequence is 13 residues long. This CDR3 reads CASSLERFSPLHF. The CDR3 DNA reads as TGTGCCAGCAGCTTAGAGCGCTTCTCACCCCTCCACTTT.

Comment on this clone: A read error may produce the germline difference seen at one junction end. V gene TRBV7-2 combines with J gene TRBJ2-7; no reliable D call. The V gene's germline CDR1 is SGHTA and CDR2 FQGNSA. The CDR3 is 11 amino acids. The CDR3 DNA sequence: TGTGCCAGCAGCCAATTGGGCACCTTTATCTTC. Translation: CASSQLGTFIF.

The rearrangement links TRBV7-9 to TRBJ2-3, with unresolved D. Trimming stripped 4 bases from V and 7 bases from J, with 9 bases between. Germline assignment: CDR1 SEHNR and CDR2 FQNEAQ (reference sequence). The CDR3 spans 12 residues. In DNA, the CDR3 is TGTGCCAGCAGCTCCACTTCATATACGCAGTATTTT. Translation gives CASSSTSYTQYF.

This chain uses TRBV11-2 with TRBJ1-6; tentative D call: TRBD1 (6 bases). The CDR3 consists of 13 residues. V dropped 10 bases and J dropped 10 bases, with 17 bases sitting between them. Germline V lookup: CDR1 SGHAT, CDR2 FQNNGV. The CDR3 sequence: CATRGADGSPLHF. DNA of the CDR3: TGTGCCACCCGGGGGGCGGATGGATCACCCCTCCACTTT.

The chain joins TRBV7-2 to TRBJ1-5; tentatively, D is TRBD1 (5 bases). V shed 5 bases and J shed 1 base, with 12 bases lying between them. This CDR3 is 15 amino acids long. Germline V gene sequence: CDR1 SGHTA, CDR2 FQGNSA. The chain's CDR3 is CASSPQTVSNQPQHF. CDR3 coding DNA: TGTGCCAGCAGCCCGCAGACAGTAAGCAATCAGCCCCAGCATTTT.

The rearrangement joins TRBV3-1 (or the pseudogene TRBV3-2) to TRBJ1-1; 7 positions agree with TRBD1. Germline CDR1 is LGHDT and CDR2 is YNNKEL (reference sequence). The J segment lost 3 bases and the V segment lost 2 bases, leaving 3 bases of the junction unmatched. This CDR3 comprises 14 residues. CDR3 sequence (DNA): TGTGCCAGCAGCCAAAGACAGGGTGACACTGAAGCTTTCTTT. This codes for CASSQRQGDTEAFF.